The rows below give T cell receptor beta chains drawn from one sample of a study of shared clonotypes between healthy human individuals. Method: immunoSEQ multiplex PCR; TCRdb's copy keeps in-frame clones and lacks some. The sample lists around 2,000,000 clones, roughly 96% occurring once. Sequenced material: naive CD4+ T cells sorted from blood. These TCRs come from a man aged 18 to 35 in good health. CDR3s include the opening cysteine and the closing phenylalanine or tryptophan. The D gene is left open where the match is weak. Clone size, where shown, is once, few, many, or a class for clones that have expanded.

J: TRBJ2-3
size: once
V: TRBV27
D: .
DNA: TGTGCCAGCAGTCCAACAGGACGGCCAGATACGCAGTATTTT
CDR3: CASSPTGRPDTQYF

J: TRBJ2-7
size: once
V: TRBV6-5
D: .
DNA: TGTGCCAGCAGTTCCCCGACAGGAGAGCAGTACTTC
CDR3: CASSSPTGEQYF

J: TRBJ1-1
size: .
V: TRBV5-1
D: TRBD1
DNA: TGCGCCAGCAGCTTGGCGGCAGGGGGCACTGAAGCTTTCTTT
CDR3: CASSLAAGGTEAFF

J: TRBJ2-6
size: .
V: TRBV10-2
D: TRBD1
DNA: TGCGCCAGCAGTGACGGGCGGGCAGGGGGCGCCAACGTCCTGACTTTC
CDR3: CASSDGRAGGANVLTF

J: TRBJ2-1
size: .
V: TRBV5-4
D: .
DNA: TGTGCCAGCAGCTTGGGTCCGGGTACCTACAATGAGCAGTTCTTC
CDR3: CASSLGPGTYNEQFF

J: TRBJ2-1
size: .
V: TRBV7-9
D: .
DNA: TGTGCCAGCAGCTACAACACACCGGACAGGCCGGGGGTCTTC
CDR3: CASSYNTPDRPGVF

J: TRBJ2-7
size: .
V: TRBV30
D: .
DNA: TGTGCCTGGAGTCCGGGGACGGGTAGAAAGCAGTACTTC
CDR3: CAWSPGTGRKQYF

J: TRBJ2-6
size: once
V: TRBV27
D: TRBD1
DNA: TGTGCCAGCAGCCCGGACAGGTCTGGGGCCAACGTCCTGACTTTC
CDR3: CASSPDRSGANVLTF

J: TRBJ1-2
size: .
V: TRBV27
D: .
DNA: TGTGCCAGCAGATTTGGAGGGGGGTTATATGGCTACACCTTC
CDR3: CASRFGGGLYGYTF

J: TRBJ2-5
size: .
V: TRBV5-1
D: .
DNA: TGCGCCAGCAGCTTGGCCGGACCTAGCGTCCAAGAGACCCAGTACTTC
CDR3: CASSLAGPSVQETQYF

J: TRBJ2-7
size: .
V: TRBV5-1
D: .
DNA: TGCGCCAGCAGTTCGGCCCCATCGAACGGCTACGAGCAGTACTTC
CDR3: CASSSAPSNGYEQYF

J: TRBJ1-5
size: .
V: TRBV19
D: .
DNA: TGTGCCAGTAGCTCCGGGATGAGCAATCAGCCCCAGCATTTT
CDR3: CASSSGMSNQPQHF

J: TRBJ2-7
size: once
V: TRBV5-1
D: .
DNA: TGCGCCAGCAGCTTGACAGGGTTATCCTACGAGCAGTACTTC
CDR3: CASSLTGLSYEQYF

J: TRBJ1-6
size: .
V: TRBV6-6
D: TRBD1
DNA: TGTGCCAGCAGTTTGACAGGGGACTATAATTCACCCCTCCACTTT
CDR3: CASSLTGDYNSPLHF

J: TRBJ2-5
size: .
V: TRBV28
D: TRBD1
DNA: TGTGCCAGCAGTTTGGGACAGGAAGAGACCCAGTACTTC
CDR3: CASSLGQEETQYF

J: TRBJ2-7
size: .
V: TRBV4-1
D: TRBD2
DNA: TGCGCCAGCAGCCAAGGGACTAGCGGGAGGGTTAGCTCCTACGAGCAGTACTTC
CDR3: CASSQGTSGRVSSYEQYF

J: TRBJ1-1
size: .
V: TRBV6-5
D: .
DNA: TGTGCCAGCAGTTACTCTTCGGATAACACTGAAGCTTTCTTT
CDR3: CASSYSSDNTEAFF

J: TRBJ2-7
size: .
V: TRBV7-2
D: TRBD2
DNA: TGTGCCAGCAGCTTAGGTCCAGCGGGGCCCCTCTACGAGCAGTACTTC
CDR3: CASSLGPAGPLYEQYF

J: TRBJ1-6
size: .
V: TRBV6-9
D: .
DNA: TGTGCCAGCAGCCGGGACAATAATTCACCCCTCCACTTT
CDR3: CASSRDNNSPLHF

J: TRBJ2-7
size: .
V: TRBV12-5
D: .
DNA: TGTGCTAGTGGTTTGCTCGGGACCAACTACGAGCAGTACTTC
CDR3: CASGLLGTNYEQYF

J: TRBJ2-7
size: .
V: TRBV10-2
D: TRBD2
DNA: TGCGCCAGCAGTCGTAGCGGGAGGGCCTCCTACGAGCAGTACTTC
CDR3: CASSRSGRASYEQYF

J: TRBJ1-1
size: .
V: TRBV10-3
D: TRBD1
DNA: TGTGCCATCCGGGACAGTGAAGACTGGGAAGCTTTCTTT
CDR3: CAIRDSEDWEAFF

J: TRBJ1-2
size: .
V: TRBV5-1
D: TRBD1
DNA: TGCGCCAGCAGCTTGGCGACAGGGGGCTATGGCTACACCTTC
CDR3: CASSLATGGYGYTF

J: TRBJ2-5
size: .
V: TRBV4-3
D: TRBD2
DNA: TGCGCCAGCAGTGGGCTCGGACTAGCGGGAGAGACCCAGTACTTC
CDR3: CASSGLGLAGETQYF

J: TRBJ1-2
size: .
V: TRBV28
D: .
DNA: TGTGCCAGCAGTTTAAGGAGCTATGGCTACACCTTC
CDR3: CASSLRSYGYTF

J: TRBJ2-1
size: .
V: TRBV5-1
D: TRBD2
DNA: TGCGCCAGCAGCTATGGCGGGGGAATTTACAATGAGCAGTTCTTC
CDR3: CASSYGGGIYNEQFF

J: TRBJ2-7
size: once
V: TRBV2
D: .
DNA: TGTGCCAGCAGCCCCCGTACGAGCGAGCAGTACTTC
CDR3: CASSPRTSEQYF

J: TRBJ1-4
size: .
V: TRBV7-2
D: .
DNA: TGTGCCAGCAGCTCACACCGGGGCCAGCGGGAAAAACTGTTTTTT
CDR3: CASSSHRGQREKLFF

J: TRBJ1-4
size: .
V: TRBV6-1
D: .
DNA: TGTGCCAGCAGTGAACTAAAGGACGGGAGCCTACAGCATGAAAAACTGTTTTTT
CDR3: CASSELKDGSLQHEKLFF

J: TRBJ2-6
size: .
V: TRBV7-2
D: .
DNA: TGTGCCAGCAGCTACCGGAGTATCAGCTCTGGGGCCAACGTCCTGACTTTC
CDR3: CASSYRSISSGANVLTF

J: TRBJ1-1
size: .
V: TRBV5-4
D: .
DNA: TGTGCCAGCAGCTTCGTGGGAAATCGGGCTGAAGCTTTCTTT
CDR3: CASSFVGNRAEAFF

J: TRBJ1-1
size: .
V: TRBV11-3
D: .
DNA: TGTGCCAGCAGCCTTGGACAGGAAGCTTTCTTT
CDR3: CASSLGQEAFF

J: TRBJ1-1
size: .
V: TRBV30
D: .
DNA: TGTGCCTGGAGTCCACAGCACACTGAAGCTTTCTTT
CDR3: CAWSPQHTEAFF

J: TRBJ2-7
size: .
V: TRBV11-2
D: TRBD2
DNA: TGTGCCAGCAGCACCTTGGGTAGCGGGCACGAGCAGTACTTC
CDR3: CASSTLGSGHEQYF

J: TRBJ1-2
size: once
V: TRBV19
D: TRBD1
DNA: TGTGCCAGTCAGCAGGGGGCGGGGAGCTATGGCTACACCTTC
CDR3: CASQQGAGSYGYTF

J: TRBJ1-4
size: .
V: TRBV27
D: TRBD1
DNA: TGTGCCAGCAGTTCGGGACAGTATAATGAAAAACTGTTTTTT
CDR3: CASSSGQYNEKLFF

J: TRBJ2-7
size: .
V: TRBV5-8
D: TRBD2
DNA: TGTGCCAGCAGCTTGAAGTCGGGACTAAGATACGAGCAGTACTTC
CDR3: CASSLKSGLRYEQYF

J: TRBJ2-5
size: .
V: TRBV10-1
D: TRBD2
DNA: TGCGCCAGCAGGCCGGGACTAGCGGGGGGAAGGGACCAAGAGACCCAGTACTTC
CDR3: CASRPGLAGGRDQETQYF

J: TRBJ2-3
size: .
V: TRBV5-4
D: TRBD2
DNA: TGTGCCAGCAGCCTGCCTAGCGGCAGCACAGATACGCAGTATTTT
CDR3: CASSLPSGSTDTQYF

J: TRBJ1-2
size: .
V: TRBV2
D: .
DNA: TGTGCCAGCAGTGACCAGGGTGGAGGCTATGGCTACACCTTC
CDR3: CASSDQGGGYGYTF

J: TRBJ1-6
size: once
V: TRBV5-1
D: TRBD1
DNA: TGCGCCAGCAGCTTGGGGACAGGTCTCAATTCACCCCTCCACTTT
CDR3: CASSLGTGLNSPLHF

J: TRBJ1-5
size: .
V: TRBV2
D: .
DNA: TGTGCCAGCAGTGAGTCAGGGGAGAATCAGCCCCAGCATTTT
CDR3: CASSESGENQPQHF

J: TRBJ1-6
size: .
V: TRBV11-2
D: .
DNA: TGTGCCAGCAGATTGGGAGATAATTCACCCCTCCACTTT
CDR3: CASRLGDNSPLHF

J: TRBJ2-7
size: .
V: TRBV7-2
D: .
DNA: TGTGCCAGCAGCTTAGCGGACGCGGTCTACGAGCAGTACTTC
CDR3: CASSLADAVYEQYF

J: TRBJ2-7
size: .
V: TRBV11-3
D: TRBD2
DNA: TGTGCCAGCAGCCAAAGCGGGAGTGAGGTCTACGAGCAGTACTTC
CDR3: CASSQSGSEVYEQYF

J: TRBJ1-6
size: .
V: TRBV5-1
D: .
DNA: TGCGCCAGCAGCGGTGGGGGCCTGGGAGTGAATTCACCCCTCCACTTT
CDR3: CASSGGGLGVNSPLHF

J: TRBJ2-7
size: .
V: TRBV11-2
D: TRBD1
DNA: TGTGCCAGCAGCTTATCGCAGGGGGTCACCTACGAGCAGTACTTC
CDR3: CASSLSQGVTYEQYF

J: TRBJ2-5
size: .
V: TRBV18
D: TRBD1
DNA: TGTGCCAGCTCATTCAACAGGGGGCCTGGAGAGACCCAGTACTTC
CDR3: CASSFNRGPGETQYF

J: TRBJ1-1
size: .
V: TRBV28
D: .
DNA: TGTGCCAGCATTCGCGGAGCTATAATGAACACTGAAGCTTTCTTT
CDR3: CASIRGAIMNTEAFF